These 10 T cell receptor beta chains were sequenced from one sample in a study of T-cell memory formation after mild COVID-19. TCRdb recomputed calls from the 5' RACE reads with MiXCR, one row per CDR3 protein. The sample holds just over 400,000 distinct CDR3 sequences, less than 25% seen once. Sample: PBMCs or a T cell subset sorted from them (not recorded which). Every receptor here comes from an adult woman who had mild COVID-19 (a few samples of this study predate the infection). Cell type and time point are not known.

This clonotype was seen more than once but under ten times. The J gene is TRBJ1-6, the V gene TRBV30, with D perhaps TRBD1 (6 bases). The CDR3 is 14 residues long. CDR1 GTSNPN and CDR2 SVGIG come from the germline V gene (reference sequence). V was shortened by 1 base and J by 4 bases, with 8 bases between the two germline ends. CDR3 amino acids: CAWSGQDYNSPLHF. DNA for the CDR3: TGTGCCTGGAGTGGACAGGATTATAATTCACCCCTCCACTTT.

This chain links TRBV6-2 or TRBV6-3 with TRBJ2-4; no reliable D call. The germline V gene has CDR1 MNHEY and CDR2 SVGEGT. The CDR3 totals 16 residues. V lost 2 bases, J lost 3 bases, and 14 bases lay in between. CDR3: CASSYGSHENKNIQYF. CDR3 sequence (DNA): TGTGCCAGCAGTTACGGTAGCCACGAGAACAAAAACATTCAGTACTTC.

In this sample, this clonotype turned up a few times. The chain employs TRBV19 and TRBJ1-5, with unresolved D. CDR3 length: 15 amino acids. Per germline, CDR1 LNHDA and CDR2 SQIVND (reference sequence). V was cut by 4 bases and J by 2 bases, with 12 bases left in between. This CDR3 is CASSTQQSRNQPQHF. The CDR3 DNA reads as TGTGCCAGTAGTACACAACAGAGCCGCAATCAGCCCCAGCATTTT.

V and J are TRBV14 and TRBJ2-1; D perhaps matches TRBD2 (6 bases). Trimming took off 3 bases at V and 12 bases at J, with 12 bases between the two ends. Per the germline V gene, CDR1 is SGHDN and CDR2 is FVKESK. This CDR3 is 12 amino acids long. In DNA form, the CDR3 reads TGTGCCAGCAGCCAGGCGGGGTTCGGGCAGTTCTTC. It codes for CASSQAGFGQFF.

This clonotype was seen more than once but under ten times. The chain uses TRBV6-1 and TRBJ2-2, with TRBD2 identical over 10 bases. V dropped 4 bases and J dropped 6; count of bases not matched to a gene: 11. From germline, CDR1 is MNHNS and CDR2 SASEGT. CDR3 length: 17 amino acids. Written as DNA, the CDR3 is TGTGCCAGCAGTGCAAGACCCCTACTAGCGGGGTCCGGGGAGCTGTTTTTT. It is translated as CASSARPLLAGSGELFF.

This clonotype was counted only a few times. The rearrangement uses TRBV7-8 and TRBJ2-3; 7 bases fit TRBD2. Germline CDR1 is SGHVS and CDR2 is FQNEAQ. After removal of 7 bases from V and 0 bases from J, the junction contained 7 bases not matched to a gene. The CDR3 extends over 15 amino acids. In DNA, the CDR3 is TGTGCCAGCATCCCAGCGGGGTTTAGCACAGATACGCAGTATTTT. Its translation is CASIPAGFSTDTQYF.

This clonotype was detected only a few times. The chain employs TRBV7-9 and TRBJ1-1; the D is unclear. The CDR3 is made up of 13 amino acids. CDR1 and CDR2 (germline): SEHNR, FQNEAQ (reference sequence). Trimming pared 7 bases from V and 0 bases from J, leaving 9 bases between. The CDR3 nucleotides are TGTGCCAGCAAGGAGGACTTGAACACTGAAGCTTTCTTT. This translates into CASKEDLNTEAFF.

This chain links TRBV20-1 with TRBJ2-5, with 7 bases that match TRBD2. Germline assignment: CDR1 DFQATT and CDR2 SNEGSKA (reference sequence). The CDR3 consists of 12 residues. V was pared by 6 bases and J by 5 bases, with 6 bases of the junction left unmatched. Here the CDR3 DNA reads TGCAGTGCCCCAAAGCGGGGCGAGACCCAGTACTTC. Protein product: CSAPKRGETQYF.

This clonotype has more than one count but fewer than ten. The V gene is TRBV29-1, the J gene TRBJ1-1; tentatively, D is TRBD1 (5 bases). Germline values: CDR1 SQVTM, CDR2 ANQGSEA. V lost 7 bases and J lost 3, with 15 bases in between. The CDR3 runs 13 residues. CDR3 loop: CSALSLGDTEAFF. DNA of the CDR3: TGCAGCGCCCTGTCTTTAGGGGACACTGAAGCTTTCTTT.

This clonotype was detected only a few times. This sequence joins TRBV4-3 and TRBJ2-7; unclear D gene. Germline lookup yields CDR1 LGHNA and CDR2 YSLEER. With 4 bases removed from V and 3 bases from J, the gap between germline ends came to 16 bases. The CDR3 length is 15 residues. In DNA form, the CDR3 reads TGCGCCAGCAGCCCCTGGTCTGGACCTAGCTACGAGCAGTACTTC. Amino acids: CASSPWSGPSYEQYF.